The 27 T cell receptor beta chains in this list originate from one sample, sequenced in a study of T cell responses to AZD1222 COVID-19 vaccine (dated by TCRdb to the early 2020s). The protocol used for the library was the immunoSEQ multiplex PCR assay. Not all clones reach the TCRdb copy of this immuneACCESS table, which keeps in-frame sequences only. Checked studies attribute under half of the gap to unresolved V genes and leave the rest unexplained. The sample table lists 95,000 to 150,000 clones, roughly nine tenths of them with a count of one. The ten largest make up around 3.1% of the sample. Taken with the paper, the label for time point translates to: baseline before first vaccination. Material: peripheral blood, obtained on day 0 of AZD1222 vaccination. The receptors originated from an adult in good health.

The chain carries TRBV28 and TRBJ1-5; TRBD1 matches at 7 bases. Germline CDR1 MDHEN, CDR2 SYDVKM. With V trimmed by 8 bases and J by 7 bases, 8 bases remained unmatched. The CDR3 contains 13 residues. The CDR3: CASEQGKRQPQHF. Here the CDR3 DNA reads TGTGCCAGCGAACAGGGGAAGAGGCAGCCCCAGCATTTT.

The genes are TRBV2 and TRBJ2-5, with D possibly being TRBD1 (5 bases). The V gene's germline CDR1 is SNHLY and CDR2 FYNNEI. The CDR3 contains 13 residues. The ends were cut back, 6 bases at V and 5 bases at J, with 13 bases in the middle. The CDR3 nucleotides are TGTGCCAGCAGGTGGGGCCCAACGGAGACCCAGTACTTC. This encodes CASRWGPTETQYF.

The chain recombines TRBV3-1 (or the pseudogene TRBV3-2) with TRBJ1-4; the D gene is possibly TRBD1 (5 bases). The CDR3 loop spans 17 amino acids. The V gene lost 0 bases and the J gene lost 6 bases, with 17 bases spanning the gap. The germline V gene encodes CDR1 LGHDT and CDR2 YNNKEL (reference sequence). For the CDR3, the DNA is TGTGCCAGCAGCCAAGATTTAACAGGCCGGGGGGATGAAAAACTGTTTTTT. As protein: CASSQDLTGRGDEKLFF.

The V gene is TRBV5-8, the J gene TRBJ1-2; no clear D gene. The CDR3 extends over 13 amino acids. Per germline, CDR1 SGHTS and CDR2 YDEGEE. V shed 4 bases and J shed 4 bases, with 11 bases lying between them. In nucleotides, the CDR3 is TGTGCCAGCAGCGTCCAGGATTTCTATGGCTACACCTTC. Translating gives CASSVQDFYGYTF.

This chain joins TRBV3-1 (or the pseudogene TRBV3-2) and TRBJ1-4; 10 positions match TRBD1. CDR1 and CDR2 from the germline V gene are LGHDT and YNNKEL (reference sequence). The CDR3 loop spans 16 amino acids. The J segment lost 6 bases and the V segment lost 3 bases, leaving 7 bases of the junction unmatched. DNA for the CDR3: TGTGCCAGCAGCCATCGGGCCGGGACAGGGGATGAAAAACTGTTTTTT. Translating it yields CASSHRAGTGDEKLFF.

J is TRBJ1-5 and V is TRBV30; perhaps TRBD1 as D (6 bases). The CDR3 length is 15 residues. V dropped 5 bases and J dropped 4 bases, with 18 bases sitting between them. Germline lookup yields CDR1 GTSNPN and CDR2 SVGIG (reference sequence). CDR3 in DNA: TGTGCCTGGGGCCCTAGGGGGGCCCTGAATCAGCCCCAGCATTTT. It is translated as CAWGPRGALNQPQHF.

The chain employs TRBV5-8 and TRBJ1-4; D unclear. Trimming stripped 7 bases from V and 3 bases from J, with 13 bases between. Germline V gene data show CDR1 as SGHTS and CDR2 as YDEGEE. The length of the CDR3 is 14 residues. The CDR3 here is CASYLGGSNEKLFF. CDR3 nucleotide sequence: TGTGCCAGCTACTTGGGTGGATCTAATGAAAAACTGTTTTTT.

The CDR3 DNA reads as TGTGCCTGGAGTAAGGGGCATCCAAGCAATCAGCCCCAGCATTTT. Translating it yields CAWSKGHPSNQPQHF. The V call is TRBV30, the J call TRBJ1-5, with D possibly matching TRBD1 (5 bases). Trimming took off 2 bases at V and 1 base at J, with 12 bases between the two ends. The germline CDR1 and CDR2 sequences are GTSNPN and SVGIG (reference sequence). This CDR3 is 15 amino acids long.

This chain joins TRBV6-5 and TRBJ2-3; 11 bases line up with TRBD2. This CDR3 has 15 amino acids. The junction had 4 bases not matched to a gene; V was cut back by 2 bases and J by 6 bases. The germline V gene has CDR1 MNHEY and CDR2 SVGAGI. This chain's CDR3 is CASSYASGGPDTQYF. Written as DNA, the CDR3 is TGTGCCAGCAGTTACGCTAGCGGGGGGCCGGATACGCAGTATTTT.

The rearrangement links TRBV19 to TRBJ2-7; TRBD2 agrees at 11 bases. This CDR3 spans 15 amino acids. J gave up 2 bases and V 6 bases, and 6 bases lay outside the gene matches. Germline lookup yields CDR1 LNHDA and CDR2 SQIVND (reference sequence). CDR3 in amino acids: CASRAGLAVTYEQYF. Written as DNA, the CDR3 is TGTGCCAGTAGGGCGGGACTAGCGGTAACCTACGAGCAGTACTTC. Variable domain in full (rest from reference TRBV19 and TRBJ2-7): DGGITQSPKYLFRKEGQNVTLSCEQNLNHDAMYWYRQDPGQGLRLIYYSQIVNDFQKGDIAEGYSVSREKKESFPLTVTSAQKNPTAFYLCASRAGLAVTYEQYFGPGTRLTVT.

The gene calls are TRBV7-2 and TRBJ1-1; D is possibly TRBD1 (6 bases). From germline, CDR1 is SGHTA and CDR2 FQGNSA. V lost 5 bases, J lost 12 bases, and 16 bases lay in between. CDR3 size: 12 residues. CDR3 coding DNA: TGTGCCAGCAGCGCTCGGGGGAGGGGGTCTTTCTTT. Its protein product is CASSARGRGSFF.

V gene TRBV7-9 combines with J gene TRBJ2-1; tentative D call: TRBD1 (6 bases). Germline loops: CDR1 SEHNR, CDR2 FQNEAQ (reference sequence). CDR3 length: 13 amino acids. V was pared by 4 bases and J by 4 bases, with 8 bases between. CDR3 coding DNA: TGTGCCAGCAGCTATGGACAGTACAATGAGCAGTTCTTC. This translates into CASSYGQYNEQFF.

The chain is built from TRBV4-1 and TRBJ2-7, with D unclear. The CDR3 sequence is 14 residues long. V lost 3 bases, J lost 4 bases, and 13 bases lay in between. From germline, CDR1 is MGHRA and CDR2 YSYEKL. This chain's CDR3 is CASSQPAKGYEQYF. The CDR3 DNA reads as TGCGCCAGCAGCCAGCCCGCTAAAGGGTACGAGCAGTACTTC.

This chain links TRBV10-3 with TRBJ2-5, with D perhaps assigned TRBD1 or TRBD2 (5 bases each). This CDR3 is 15 amino acids long. The germline gives CDR1 ENHRY, CDR2 SYGVKD. V dropped 10 bases and J dropped 3 bases, with 21 bases sitting between them. Here the CDR3 reads CATVDGTSPKETQYF. In DNA form, the CDR3 reads TGTGCCACCGTAGACGGGACGTCGCCAAAAGAGACCCAGTACTTC.

This clone was observed a few times. The chain has TRBV21-1 and TRBJ1-1; the D segment call TRBD1 is taken from the table without a DNA check. TRBV21-1 is deemed a pseudogene. This CDR3 contains 15 residues. The CDR3 sequence is CASRKTGGADTEAFF. The CDR3, as DNA: TGTGCCAGCAGGAAGACAGGGGGCGCGGACACTGAAGCTTTCTTT.

The V call is TRBV4-2, the J call TRBJ1-1, with D possibly matching TRBD1 (5 bases). CDR3 length equals 19 residues. Trimming removed 1 base from V and 2 bases from J, with 23 bases in between. The germline CDR1 and CDR2 sequences are LGHNA and YNFKEQ. CDR3 bases: TGTGCCAGCAGCCAAGTACAGGCCATATGGGACGGGAAAAACACTGAAGCTTTCTTT. The encoded protein is CASSQVQAIWDGKNTEAFF.

The chain carries TRBV6-2 or TRBV6-3 and TRBJ1-5; no clear D. The CDR3 has 16 residues. Trimming removed 6 bases at V and 2 bases at J, with 17 bases between. Germline CDR1 reads MNHEY; CDR2 reads SVGEGT. CDR3: CASSPYVAMGNQPQHF. CDR3 nucleotide sequence: TGTGCCAGCAGCCCTTACGTGGCCATGGGCAATCAGCCCCAGCATTTT.

The chain recombines TRBV6-5 with TRBJ1-1; the match to TRBD1 covers 7 bases. Germline CDR1 MNHEY, CDR2 SVGAGI. V trimming: 6 bases; J trimming: 4 bases; junction bases outside the gene matches: 11. This CDR3 spans 15 amino acids. The CDR3 loop is CASSTRTGRSTEAFF. Here the CDR3 DNA reads TGTGCCAGCAGCACCCGGACAGGTCGAAGCACTGAAGCTTTCTTT.

The rearrangement uses TRBV29-1 and TRBJ2-3; D is unresolved. V dropped 4 bases and J dropped 0 bases, with 11 bases sitting between them. This CDR3 has 14 residues. Looked up from germline, CDR1 is SQVTM and CDR2 is ANQGSEA. The CDR3, as DNA: TGCAGCGTTGTGCCGAATGATAGCACAGATACGCAGTATTTT. Translation gives CSVVPNDSTDTQYF.

This clone was seen a single time. V is TRBV13 and J is TRBJ2-3; D call uncertain. The CDR3 length is 17 residues. Germline CDR1 reads PRHDT; CDR2 reads FYEKMQ (reference sequence). Trimming shortened V by 2 bases and J by 0 bases, and 15 bases separated the two germline ends. DNA of the CDR3: TGTGCCAGCAGCTTAAACCCCCAGCACCTAAGCACAGATACGCAGTATTTT. Its protein product is CASSLNPQHLSTDTQYF.

This CDR3 reads CASSFLGFGGYTF. The CDR3 DNA is TGTGCCAGCAGTTTCCTCGGGTTCGGGGGCTACACCTTC. The J gene is TRBJ1-2, the V gene TRBV6-5; D unresolved. The V end was cut by 4 bases, the J end by 8 bases, with 14 bases between. Germline CDR1 MNHEY, CDR2 SVGAGI. The CDR3 contains 13 residues.

This chain uses TRBV6-5 with TRBJ2-2; a weak D match, TRBD2 (6 bases). The ends were cut back, 7 bases at V and 7 bases at J, with 7 bases in the middle. The CDR3 spans 11 residues. Germline loops: CDR1 MNHEY, CDR2 SVGAGI. The DNA for the CDR3 is TGTGCCAGCACGCGGGGCGGGGAGCTGTTTTTT. Translated: CASTRGGELFF.

V usage is TRBV11-1 and J usage is TRBJ1-3; tentatively, D is TRBD1 (5 bases). CDR3 length: 15 residues. Germline V gene lookup returns CDR1 SGHAT and CDR2 FQDESV (reference sequence). Trimming removed 3 bases from V and 3 bases from J, with 12 bases in between. DNA for the CDR3: TGTGCCAGCAGCTTGTCCGGGGCGCGTGGAAACACCATATATTTT. Amino acid sequence: CASSLSGARGNTIYF.

The chain has TRBV28 and TRBJ1-2, with no clear D. CDR3 length equals 12 residues. V was cut by 6 bases and J by 8 bases, with 13 bases left in between. Per germline, CDR1 MDHEN and CDR2 SYDVKM. The CDR3 DNA follows: TGTGCCAGCAGACCTCCGACCGGGGGCTACACCTTC. Its translation is CASRPPTGGYTF.

The table lists this clone with a count of one. The chain recombines TRBV29-1 with TRBJ2-1; 9 nucleotides agree with TRBD1. This CDR3 region has 14 residues. CDR1 is SQVTM and CDR2 is ANQGSEA in the germline V gene. Germline trimming cut 4 bases from V and 2 bases from J; bases unmatched to any gene: 3. The CDR3 DNA follows: TGCAGCGTTGCCGGGACAGGGCCCTACAATGAGCAGTTCTTC. Protein product: CSVAGTGPYNEQFF.

This chain links TRBV7-9 with TRBJ2-4, with D perhaps matching TRBD1 or TRBD2 (5 bases each). V was clipped by 11 bases and J by 7 bases, with 12 bases between them. The CDR3 has 11 residues. Germline V lookup: CDR1 SEHNR, CDR2 FQNEAQ (reference sequence). This chain's CDR3 is CAVQEGNIQYF. The CDR3 DNA reads as TGTGCCGTCCAAGAGGGGAACATTCAGTACTTC.

The chain joins TRBV28 to TRBJ1-6; no clear D gene. This CDR3 has 12 amino acids. Germline V gives CDR1 MDHEN, CDR2 SYDVKM. V dropped 4 bases and J dropped 10 bases, with 8 bases sitting between them. The CDR3 spells CASSSALSPLHF. As DNA, the CDR3 is TGTGCCAGCAGTTCAGCACTGTCACCCCTCCACTTT.